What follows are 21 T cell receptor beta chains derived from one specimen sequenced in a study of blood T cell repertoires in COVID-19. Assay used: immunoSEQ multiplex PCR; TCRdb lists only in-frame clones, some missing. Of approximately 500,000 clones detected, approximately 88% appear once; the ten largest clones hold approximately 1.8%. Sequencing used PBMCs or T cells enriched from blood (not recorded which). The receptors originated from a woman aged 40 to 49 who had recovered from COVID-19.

The CDR3 nucleotides are TGTGCCAGCAGCAGACTAGCGGGAGGCCACGAGCAGTACTTC. Translation: CASSRLAGGHEQYF. The chain couples TRBV6-5 to TRBJ2-7; TRBD2 matches at 13 bases. The V gene end was trimmed by 6 bases and the J gene end by 5 bases; junction bases not matched to a gene: 4. Germline V gives CDR1 MNHEY, CDR2 SVGAGI. The CDR3 sequence is 14 residues long.

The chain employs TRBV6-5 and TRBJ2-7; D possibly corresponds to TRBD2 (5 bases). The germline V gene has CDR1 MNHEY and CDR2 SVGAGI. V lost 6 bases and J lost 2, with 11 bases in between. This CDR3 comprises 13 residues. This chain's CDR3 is CASREKGAYEQYF. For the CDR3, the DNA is TGTGCCAGCAGGGAGAAGGGAGCCTACGAGCAGTACTTC.

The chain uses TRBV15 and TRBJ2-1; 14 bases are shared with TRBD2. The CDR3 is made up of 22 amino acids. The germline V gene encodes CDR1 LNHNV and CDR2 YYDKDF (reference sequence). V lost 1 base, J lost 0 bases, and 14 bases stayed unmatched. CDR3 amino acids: CATSRAPGQGTSGSYSYNEQFF. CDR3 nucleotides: TGTGCCACCAGCAGAGCCCCGGGACAGGGGACTAGCGGGAGTTACTCCTACAATGAGCAGTTCTTC.

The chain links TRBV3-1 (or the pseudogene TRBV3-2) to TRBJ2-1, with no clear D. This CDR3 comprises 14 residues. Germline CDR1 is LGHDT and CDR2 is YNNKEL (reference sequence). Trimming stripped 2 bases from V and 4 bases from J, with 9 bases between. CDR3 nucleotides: TGTGCCAGCAGCCAATTGTTAGATTACAATGAGCAGTTCTTC. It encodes CASSQLLDYNEQFF.

CDR3 nucleotides: TGTGCCAGCAGCTTGTCAGGGCCCGGTGGCTACACCTTC. Translated, it gives CASSLSGPGGYTF. The rearrangement uses TRBV5-6 and TRBJ1-2, with D tentatively TRBD1 (5 bases). The V gene lost 1 base and the J gene lost 7 bases, with 11 bases spanning the gap. Germline assignment: CDR1 SGHDT and CDR2 YYEEEE. CDR3 length: 13 amino acids.

The DNA for the CDR3 is TGTGCCAGCAGTTTATTTGGCCACGATCCAGGCTACACCTTC. It translates to CASSLFGHDPGYTF. The rearrangement joins TRBV27 to TRBJ1-2; D unresolved. The CDR3 loop spans 14 amino acids. Germline lookup yields CDR1 MNHEY and CDR2 SMNVEV (reference sequence). Between the trimmed V and J ends, which lost 1 base and 8 bases, there was a span of 14 bases.

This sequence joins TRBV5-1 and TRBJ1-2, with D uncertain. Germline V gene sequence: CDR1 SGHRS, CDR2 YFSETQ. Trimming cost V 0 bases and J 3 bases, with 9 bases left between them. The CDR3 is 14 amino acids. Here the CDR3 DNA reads TGCGCCAGCAGCTTGGTGGCGCTAGACTATGGCTACACCTTC. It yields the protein CASSLVALDYGYTF.

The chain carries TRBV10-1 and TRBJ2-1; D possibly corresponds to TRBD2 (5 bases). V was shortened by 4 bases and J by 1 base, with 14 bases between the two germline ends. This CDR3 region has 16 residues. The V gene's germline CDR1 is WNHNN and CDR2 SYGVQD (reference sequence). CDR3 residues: CASSGSGGPSYNEQFF. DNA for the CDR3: TGCGCCAGCAGTGGTTCCGGCGGGCCTTCCTACAATGAGCAGTTCTTC.

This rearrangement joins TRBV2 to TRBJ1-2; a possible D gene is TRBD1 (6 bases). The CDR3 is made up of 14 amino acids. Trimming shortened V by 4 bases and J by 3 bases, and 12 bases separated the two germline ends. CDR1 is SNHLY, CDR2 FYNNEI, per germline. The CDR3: CASSVVTGDYGYTF. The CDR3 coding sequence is TGTGCCAGCAGTGTTGTGACAGGCGACTATGGCTACACCTTC.

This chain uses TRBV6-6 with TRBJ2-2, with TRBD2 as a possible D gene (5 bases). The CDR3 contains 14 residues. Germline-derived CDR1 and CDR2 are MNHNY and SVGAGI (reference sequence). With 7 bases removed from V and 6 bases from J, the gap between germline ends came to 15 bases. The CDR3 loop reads CASTRRGFAGELFF. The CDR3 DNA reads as TGTGCCAGCACCAGGAGAGGGTTCGCCGGGGAGCTGTTTTTT.

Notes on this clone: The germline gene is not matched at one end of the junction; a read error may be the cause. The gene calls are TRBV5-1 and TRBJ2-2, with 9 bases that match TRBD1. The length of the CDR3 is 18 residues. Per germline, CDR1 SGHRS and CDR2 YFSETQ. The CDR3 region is CASSFPPARDRDTEELFF. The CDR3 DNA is TGCGCCAGCAGCTTCCCCCCCGCCCGGGACAGGGACACCGAGGAGCTGTTTTTT. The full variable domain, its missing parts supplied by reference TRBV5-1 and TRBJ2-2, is KAGVTQTPRYLIKTRGQQVTLSCSPISGHRSVSWYQQTPGQGLQFLFEYFSETQRNKGNFPGRFSGRQFSNSRSEMNVSTLELGDSALYLCASSFPPARDRDTEELFFGEGSRLTVL.

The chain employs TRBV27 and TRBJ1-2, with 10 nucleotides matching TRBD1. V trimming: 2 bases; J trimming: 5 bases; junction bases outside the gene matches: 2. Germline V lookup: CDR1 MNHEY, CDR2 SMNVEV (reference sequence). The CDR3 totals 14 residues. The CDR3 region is CASSLRGQGYGYTF. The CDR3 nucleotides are TGTGCCAGCAGTTTACGGGGACAGGGGTATGGCTACACCTTC.

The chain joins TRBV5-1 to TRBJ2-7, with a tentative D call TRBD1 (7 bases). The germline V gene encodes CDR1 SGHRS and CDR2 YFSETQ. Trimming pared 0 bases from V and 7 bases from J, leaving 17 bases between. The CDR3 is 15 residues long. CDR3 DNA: TGCGCCAGCAGCTTGGACGGGGGACAGTCTCGGGAGCAGTACTTC. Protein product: CASSLDGGQSREQYF.

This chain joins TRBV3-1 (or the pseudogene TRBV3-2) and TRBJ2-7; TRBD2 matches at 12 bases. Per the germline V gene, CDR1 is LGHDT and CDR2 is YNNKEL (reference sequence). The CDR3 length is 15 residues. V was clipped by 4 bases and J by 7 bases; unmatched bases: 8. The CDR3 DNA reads TGTGCCAGCAGCCCAAGACTAGCGGGAGTGAGTGAGCAGTACTTC. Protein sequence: CASSPRLAGVSEQYF.

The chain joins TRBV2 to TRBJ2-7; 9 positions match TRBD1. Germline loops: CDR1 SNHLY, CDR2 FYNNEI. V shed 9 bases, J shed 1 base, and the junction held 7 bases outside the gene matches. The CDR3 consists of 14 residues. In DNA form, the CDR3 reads TGTGCCAGTAGACAGGGGGAGGTGTCCTACGAGCAGTACTTC. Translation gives CASRQGEVSYEQYF.

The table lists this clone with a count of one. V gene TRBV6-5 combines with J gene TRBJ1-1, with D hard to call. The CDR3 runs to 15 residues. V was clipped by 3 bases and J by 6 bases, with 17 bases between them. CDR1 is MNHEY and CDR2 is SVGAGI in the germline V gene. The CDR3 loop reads CASSYRRRTLAEAFF. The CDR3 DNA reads TGTGCCAGCAGTTATCGACGGAGAACACTCGCTGAAGCTTTCTTT.

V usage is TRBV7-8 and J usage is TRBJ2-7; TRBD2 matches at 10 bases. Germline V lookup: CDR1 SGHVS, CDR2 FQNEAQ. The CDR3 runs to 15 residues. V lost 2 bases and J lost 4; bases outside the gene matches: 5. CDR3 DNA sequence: TGTGCCAGCAGCTTACTAGCGGGAGTGGAATACGAGCAGTACTTC. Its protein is CASSLLAGVEYEQYF.

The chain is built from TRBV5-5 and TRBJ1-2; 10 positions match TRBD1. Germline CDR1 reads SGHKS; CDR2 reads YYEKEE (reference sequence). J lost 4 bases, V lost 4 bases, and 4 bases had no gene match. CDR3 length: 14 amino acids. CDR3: CASSTTGGGYGYTF. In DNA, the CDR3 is TGTGCCAGCAGCACGACAGGGGGCGGCTATGGCTACACCTTC.

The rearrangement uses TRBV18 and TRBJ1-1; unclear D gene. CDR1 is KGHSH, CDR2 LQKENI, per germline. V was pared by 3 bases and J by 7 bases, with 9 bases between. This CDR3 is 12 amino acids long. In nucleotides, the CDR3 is TGTGCCAGCTCACCTCAGGAAAATGAAGCTTTCTTT. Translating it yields CASSPQENEAFF.

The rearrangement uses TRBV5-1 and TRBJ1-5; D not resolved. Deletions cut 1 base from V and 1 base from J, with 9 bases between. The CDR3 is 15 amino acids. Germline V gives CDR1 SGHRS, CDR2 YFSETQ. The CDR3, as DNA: TGCGCCAGCAGCTTGCGGGGAGGGAGCAATCAGCCCCAGCATTTT. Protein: CASSLRGGSNQPQHF. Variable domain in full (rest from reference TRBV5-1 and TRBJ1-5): KAGVTQTPRYLIKTRGQQVTLSCSPISGHRSVSWYQQTPGQGLQFLFEYFSETQRNKGNFPGRFSGRQFSNSRSEMNVSTLELGDSALYLCASSLRGGSNQPQHFGDGTRLSIL.

CDR3 protein: CASLRVPAGELFF. DNA for the CDR3: TGTGCCAGCCTGCGGGTTCCGGCCGGGGAGCTGTTTTTT. The V call is TRBV12-3 or TRBV12-4, the J call TRBJ2-2, with D possibly being TRBD2 (5 bases). Trimming left V 8 bases short and J 6 bases short, with 13 bases between. This CDR3 spans 13 amino acids.